The text below deals with one T cell receptor beta chain. Other DNA variants within this sample encode the same CDR3. These data come from a study of control samples from healthy donors and cancer patients. Profiled with immunoSEQ multiplex PCR; TCRdb holds only in-frame clones, not every one. The sample contains roughly 79,000 clones, approximately 84% of which appear only once. This TCR derives from a man aged 45-60 years in good health. The sequenced sample was blood.

DNA of the CDR3: TGCGCCAGCAGCTTGGGGCAGGGGGGTTCCTACGAGCAGTACTTC. Amino acid sequence: CASSLGQGGSYEQYF. The chain employs TRBV5-1 and TRBJ2-7; D is perhaps TRBD1 (7 bases). V shed 0 bases and J shed 1 base, with 11 bases lying between them. The germline CDR1 and CDR2 sequences are SGHRS and YFSETQ. The CDR3 contains 15 residues.